The source of this TCR beta chain is a study of T cell changes during pregnancy in multiple sclerosis. Assay used: immunoSEQ multiplex PCR; TCRdb lists only in-frame clones, some missing. The profile shows around 62,000 clones, 90% of them singletons. The CDR3 length is 12 residues. V lost 1 base and J lost 4, with 5 bases in between. Germline lookup yields CDR1 SEHNR and CDR2 FQNEAQ (reference sequence). The chain carries TRBV7-9 and TRBJ2-7, with unresolved D. This TCR was sampled from a female donor with multiple sclerosis, enrolled in a pregnancy study. The sequences come from peripheral blood, collected in the third trimester of pregnancy. This chain's CDR3 is CASSLVSYEQYF. The CDR3 nucleotides are TGTGCCAGCAGCTTAGTATCGTACGAGCAGTACTTC. Complete variable domain (other parts from reference TRBV7-9 and TRBJ2-7): DTGVSQNPRHKITKRGQNVTFRCDPISEHNRLYWYRQTLGQGPEFLTYFQNEAQLEKSRLLSDRFSAERPKGSFSTLEIQRTEQGDSAMYLCASSLVSYEQYFGPGTRLTVT.